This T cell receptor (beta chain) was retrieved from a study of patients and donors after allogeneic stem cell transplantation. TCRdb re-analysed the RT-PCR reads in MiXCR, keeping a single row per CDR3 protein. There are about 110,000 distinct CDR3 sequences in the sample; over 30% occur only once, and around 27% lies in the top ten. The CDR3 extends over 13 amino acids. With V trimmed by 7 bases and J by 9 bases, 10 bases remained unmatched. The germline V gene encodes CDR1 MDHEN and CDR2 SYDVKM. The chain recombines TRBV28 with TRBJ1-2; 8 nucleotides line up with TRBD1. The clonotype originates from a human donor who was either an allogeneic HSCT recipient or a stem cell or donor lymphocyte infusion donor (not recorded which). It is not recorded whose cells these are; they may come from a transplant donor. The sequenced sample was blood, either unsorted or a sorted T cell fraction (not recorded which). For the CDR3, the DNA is TGTGCCAGCAATCCCCGGACAGGGAGGAGCTACACCTTC. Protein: CASNPRTGRSYTF.